This paragraph reports one TCR beta chain. The ends were cut back, 6 bases at V and 6 bases at J, with 15 bases in the middle. Germline V gene data show CDR1 as DFQATT and CDR2 as SNEGSKA (reference sequence). This CDR3 spans 12 amino acids. The data originate from a study of blood T cells in healthy people across ages. A second PCR of about 6 to 11 cycles used a sample-barcoded 5' primer and a J-beta primer mix. TCRdb reprocessed the 5' RACE reads via MiXCR and lists one record per CDR3 protein. Of fewer than 1 million distinct CDR3 sequences listed, under 55% are singletons. The sequence was collected from a man aged 60-69 years in good health. Sequenced: blood. V is TRBV20-1 and J is TRBJ2-7; D remains unclear. The CDR3 bases are TGCAGTGCCCAGAGGCCCCTGGCCGAGCAGTACTTC. Translation: CSAQRPLAEQYF.